The 20 T cell receptor beta chains below all came from one sample that was sequenced in a study of T-cell memory formation after mild COVID-19. TCRdb fed the 5' RACE reads into MiXCR, producing one record per CDR3 protein. Here the sample spans a few hundred thousand distinct CDR3 sequences, 20% to 25% being singletons. Specimen: PBMCs or a T cell subset sorted from them (not recorded which). Source of these receptors: a young man who had mild COVID-19 (a few samples of this study predate the infection). Cell type and time point are not known.

This sequence joins TRBV29-1 and TRBJ2-3; possibly TRBD1 for D (6 bases). This CDR3 has 14 amino acids. The ends were cut back, 5 bases at V and 2 bases at J, with 14 bases in the middle. In germline, CDR1 is SQVTM, CDR2 ANQGSEA. This chain's CDR3 is CSVLGQLLTDTQYF. The CDR3 nucleotides read TGCAGCGTTCTCGGACAGCTACTCACAGATACGCAGTATTTT.

This clonotype was observed a handful of times. This chain joins TRBV4-1 and TRBJ2-6, with unresolved D. This CDR3 has 18 amino acids. Germline V gene data show CDR1 as MGHRA and CDR2 as YSYEKL. V lost 4 bases, J lost 4 bases, and 20 bases lay in between. Written as DNA, the CDR3 is TGCGCCAGCAGCCCTTACCACTTCAGTAGTGTGGGGGCCAACGTCCTGACTTTC. It specifies CASSPYHFSSVGANVLTF.

The CDR3 DNA is TGTGCCAGCAGTGAAGACTACACCGGGGAGCTGTTTTTT. It is translated as CASSEDYTGELFF. V usage is TRBV2 and J usage is TRBJ2-2; no clear D gene. V lost 1 base and J lost 3, with 3 bases in between. The CDR3 runs to 13 residues. The germline CDR1 and CDR2 sequences are SNHLY and FYNNEI.

This clonotype has ten or more counts. The rearrangement joins TRBV7-3 to TRBJ2-6; either TRBD1 or TRBD2 may supply D (5 bases each). The CDR3 has 15 residues. Germline CDR1 reads SGHTA; CDR2 reads FQGTGA. V was shortened by 3 bases and J by 2 bases, with 8 bases between the two germline ends. The CDR3 nucleotides read TGTGCCAGCAGCTTTGGGGGAGCTGGGGCCAACGTCCTGACTTTC. Amino acid sequence: CASSFGGAGANVLTF.

The rearrangement uses TRBV27 and TRBJ1-2; D possibly corresponds to TRBD1 (5 bases). The CDR3 extends over 13 amino acids. The V gene lost 1 base and the J gene lost 6 bases, with 9 bases spanning the gap. Germline V gene sequence: CDR1 MNHEY, CDR2 SMNVEV (reference sequence). CDR3 nucleotides: TGTGCCAGCAGTTTATTGGGGGAGGATGGCTACACCTTC. Its translation: CASSLLGEDGYTF.

This rearrangement joins TRBV15 to TRBJ1-4; D unresolved. Germline-derived CDR1 and CDR2 are LNHNV and YYDKDF (reference sequence). The V and J ends lost 0 bases and 0 bases respectively, with 5 bases between them. This CDR3 is built from 15 residues. CDR3 sequence reads: CATSRERATNEKLFF. In DNA form, the CDR3 reads TGTGCCACCAGCAGAGAACGGGCAACTAATGAAAAACTGTTTTTT.

This clonotype has just a few counts. This sequence joins TRBV18 and TRBJ1-4; D uncertain. Germline-derived CDR1 and CDR2 are KGHSH and LQKENI. The ends were cut back, 3 bases at V and 5 bases at J, with 10 bases in the middle. The CDR3 is 14 amino acids. In DNA form, the CDR3 reads TGTGCCAGCTCACCGATTGGTAACAATGAAAAACTGTTTTTT. Its protein product is CASSPIGNNEKLFF.

The rearrangement joins TRBV5-1 to TRBJ1-2, with a possible D match to TRBD1 (6 bases). The CDR3 is made up of 14 amino acids. V shed 2 bases and J shed 6 bases, with 14 bases lying between them. Looked up from germline, CDR1 is SGHRS and CDR2 is YFSETQ. DNA of the CDR3: TGCGCCAGCAGCTTTCCGGGGGGCAAGAATGGCTACACCTTC. Protein: CASSFPGGKNGYTF.

The chain uses TRBV18 and TRBJ1-4; no clear D. In germline, CDR1 is KGHSH, CDR2 LQKENI. The CDR3 contains 17 residues. V dropped 3 bases and J dropped 0 bases, with 14 bases sitting between them. For the CDR3, the DNA is TGTGCCAGCTCACCGATCAACCCGGCTTCAACTAATGAAAAACTGTTTTTT. Its translation is CASSPINPASTNEKLFF.

This clonotype showed up many times. This rearrangement joins TRBV12-3 or TRBV12-4 to TRBJ2-5; tentative D call: TRBD2 (5 bases). The CDR3 has 14 amino acids. V was pared by 1 base and J by 3 bases, with 9 bases between. The CDR3, as DNA: TGTGCCAGCAGTTTAGTAGCCGGGGAAGAGACCCAGTACTTC. Its translation is CASSLVAGEETQYF.

The chain carries TRBV3-1 and TRBJ2-1; tentative D call: TRBD1 (6 bases). V was clipped by 0 bases and J by 5 bases, with 11 bases between them. The CDR3 totals 15 residues. Germline values: CDR1 LGHDT, CDR2 YNNKEL (reference sequence). The DNA for the CDR3 is TGTGCCAGCAGCCAAGACAGGGGCCGAAACAATGAGCAGTTCTTC. Protein product: CASSQDRGRNNEQFF.

The chain is built from TRBV5-1 and TRBJ2-1; D possibly corresponds to TRBD1 (6 bases). Between the trimmed V and J ends, which lost 4 bases and 5 bases, there was a span of 13 bases. Looked up from germline, CDR1 is SGHRS and CDR2 is YFSETQ. This CDR3 contains 14 residues. DNA for the CDR3: TGCGCCAGCAGCCAAACAGGGATCAACAATGAGCAGTTCTTC. This translates into CASSQTGINNEQFF. Variable domain in full (rest from reference TRBV5-1 and TRBJ2-1): KAGVTQTPRYLIKTRGQQVTLSCSPISGHRSVSWYQQTPGQGLQFLFEYFSETQRNKGNFPGRFSGRQFSNSRSEMNVSTLELGDSALYLCASSQTGINNEQFFGPGTRLTVL.

This sequence joins TRBV5-4 and TRBJ2-1; D gene ambiguous. The V gene lost 4 bases and the J gene lost 8 bases, with 10 bases spanning the gap. The CDR3 is made up of 12 amino acids. The V gene's germline CDR1 is SGHNT and CDR2 YYREEE (reference sequence). This CDR3 reads CASSRSSDEQFF. CDR3 sequence (DNA): TGTGCCAGCAGCCGGAGCAGCGATGAGCAGTTCTTC.

This clonotype was counted a few times. The gene calls are TRBV5-4 and TRBJ2-3; a weak D match, TRBD1 (6 bases). The CDR3 contains 14 residues. Trimming took 0 bases from V and 4 from J, leaving 9 bases between them. Germline lookup yields CDR1 SGHNT and CDR2 YYREEE (reference sequence). The CDR3 loop is CASSLANRADTQYF. The CDR3 coding sequence is TGTGCCAGCAGCTTGGCCAACAGGGCAGATACGCAGTATTTT.

This clonotype turned up a few times. The J gene is TRBJ2-1, the V gene TRBV7-6; 8 bases map to TRBD2. The CDR3 spans 16 residues. After removal of 1 base from V and 5 bases from J, the junction contained 7 bases not matched to a gene. Germline CDR1 reads SGHVS; CDR2 reads FNYEAQ. The CDR3: CASSLGGRGDHNEQFF. The CDR3 DNA follows: TGTGCCAGCAGCTTAGGAGGGCGGGGGGACCACAATGAGCAGTTCTTC. The full variable domain, completed using reference TRBV7-6 and TRBJ2-1, is GAGVSQSPRYKVTKRGQDVALRCDPISGHVSLYWYRQALGQGPEFLTYFNYEAQQDKSGLPNDRFSAERPEGSISTLTIQRTEQRDSAMYRCASSLGGRGDHNEQFFGPGTRLTVL.

In its sample, this clonotype was seen a few times. CDR3 loop: CASSFLPGTDYEQYF. CDR3 nucleotides: TGTGCCAGCAGTTTTCTACCCGGGACAGACTACGAGCAGTACTTC. This chain joins TRBV6-5 and TRBJ2-7, with 7 nucleotides matching TRBD1. CDR1 and CDR2 from the germline V gene are MNHEY and SVGAGI. This CDR3 has 15 residues. Trimming removed 4 bases from V and 3 bases from J; junction bases left unmatched: 9.

This rearrangement joins TRBV4-1 to TRBJ1-2; possible D gene TRBD1, 6 bases. The V and J ends lost 0 bases and 2 bases respectively, with 10 bases between them. Germline V gene sequence: CDR1 MGHRA, CDR2 YSYEKL. CDR3 size: 15 residues. The CDR3 sequence is CASSQDNRGNYGYTF. For the CDR3, the DNA is TGCGCCAGCAGCCAAGATAATAGGGGGAACTATGGCTACACCTTC.

This clonotype was counted only a few times. The V gene is TRBV7-2, the J gene TRBJ2-2, with 14 bases aligning to TRBD2. CDR3 size: 21 residues. The trim removed 5 bases at V and 5 bases at J, leaving 19 bases unmatched. Germline-derived CDR1 and CDR2 are SGHTA and FQGNSA. In DNA form, the CDR3 reads TGTGCCAGCAGCCTACGGACAGGGGGCGTCGGGACTAGCGGGGGTACCGGGGAGCTGTTTTTT. The encoded protein is CASSLRTGGVGTSGGTGELFF.

Here the CDR3 DNA reads TGTGCCAGCGGACCACCAGGGGGGAACACTGAAGCTTTCTTT. Residues: CASGPPGGNTEAFF. The chain uses TRBV3-1 and TRBJ1-1, with TRBD1 matching 7 bases. The germline V gene has CDR1 LGHDT and CDR2 YNNKEL (reference sequence). The trim removed 8 bases at V and 1 base at J, leaving 7 bases unmatched. CDR3 length equals 14 residues.

The sample holds a few counts of this clonotype. The V and J genes are TRBV5-1 and TRBJ2-1; D is perhaps TRBD2 (5 bases). CDR3 length equals 15 residues. CDR1 and CDR2 from the germline V gene are SGHRS and YFSETQ. V gave up 4 bases and J gave up 6 bases, with 17 bases separating them. The CDR3 loop is CASSTAPSAGNEQFF. DNA for the CDR3: TGCGCCAGCAGCACGGCCCCCTCTGCGGGCAATGAGCAGTTCTTC.